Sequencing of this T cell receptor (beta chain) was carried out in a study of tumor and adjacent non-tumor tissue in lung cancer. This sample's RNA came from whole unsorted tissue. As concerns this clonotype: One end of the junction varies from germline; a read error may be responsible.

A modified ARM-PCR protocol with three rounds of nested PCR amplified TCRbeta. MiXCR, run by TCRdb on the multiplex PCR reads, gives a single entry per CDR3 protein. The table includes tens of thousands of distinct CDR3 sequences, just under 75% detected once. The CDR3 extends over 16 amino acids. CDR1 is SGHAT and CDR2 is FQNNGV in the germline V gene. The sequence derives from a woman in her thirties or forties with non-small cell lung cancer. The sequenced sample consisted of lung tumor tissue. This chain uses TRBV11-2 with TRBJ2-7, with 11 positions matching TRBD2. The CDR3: CASNLELAGDSNEQYF. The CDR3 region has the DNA TGTGCCAGCAACTTAGAACTAGCGGGAGATAGCAACGAGCAGTACTTT.